The T cell receptor (beta chain) under discussion was sequenced for a study of CXCR3-negative and CXCR3-positive naive CD8 T cells. The CDR3 extends over 15 amino acids. Germline CDR1 is SQVTM and CDR2 is ANQGSEA. The TRB cDNA libraries were prepared by 5' RACE with UMI labels. TCRdb re-called the 5' RACE reads; every CDR3 protein appears as one record, without DNA. The sample's table shows fewer than 95,000 distinct CDR3 sequences. This TCR was sampled from a human donor in good health. Some clones in this sample may be carry-over from other donors' samples. The specimen sequenced was naive CXCR3- CD8+ T cells from blood. Regarding subset: CD45RO-CCR7+CD27+CD95- naive CD8+ T cells lacking CXCR3 (TNR3-). This sequence joins TRBV29-1 and TRBJ1-1. The CDR3 sequence: CSVEGEGGNFGEAFF.